This T cell receptor (beta chain) was captured by sequencing in a study of CD8 T cells in Susac syndrome. Overall study context: The sequenced Susac syndrome patients comprised five or six with active disease and roughly 8 in remission. Study results and limitations: Clonal expansion was present among Susac CD8+ cells. This expansion reached its peak in TEMRA cells and in active patients.

For this clonotype: The antigen remains undetermined.

Reverse transcription of about 0.45 to 1 ug RNA used random hexamers. MiXCR, run by TCRdb on the immunoSEQ multiplex PCR reads, gives a single entry per CDR3 protein. The sample has 200,000 or so distinct CDR3 sequences, 85% to 95% seen once. Sequencing of TCR beta was performed on blood CD8+ T cells and on blood CD4+ T cells. The diagnostic criteria for definite or probable disease, as recently defined, were met by the patients with Susac syndrome. V lost 2 bases to trimming and J lost 0 bases, with 11 bases between them. Per germline, CDR1 MNHEY and CDR2 SMNVEV (reference sequence). This CDR3 spans 15 amino acids.

The sample consisted of CD8+ T cells from PBMCs. The sequence derives from a human donor with Susac syndrome. The rearrangement joins TRBV27 to TRBJ2-7; D gene ambiguous. The CDR3: CASSLMAVSSYEQYF. In nucleotides, the CDR3 is TGTGCCAGCAGTTTAATGGCGGTTAGCTCCTACGAGCAGTACTTC.